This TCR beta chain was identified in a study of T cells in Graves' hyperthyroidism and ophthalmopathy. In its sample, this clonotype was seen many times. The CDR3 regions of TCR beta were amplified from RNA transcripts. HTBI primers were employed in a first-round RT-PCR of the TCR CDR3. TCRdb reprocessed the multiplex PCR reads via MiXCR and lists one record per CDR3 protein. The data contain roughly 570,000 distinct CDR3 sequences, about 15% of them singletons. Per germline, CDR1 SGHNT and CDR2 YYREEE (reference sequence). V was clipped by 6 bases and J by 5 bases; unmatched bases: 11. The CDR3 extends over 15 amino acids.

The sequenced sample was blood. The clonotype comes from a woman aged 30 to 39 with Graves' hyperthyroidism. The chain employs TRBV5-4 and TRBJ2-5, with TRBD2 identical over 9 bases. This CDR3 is CASNPKGLAGETQYF. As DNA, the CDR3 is TGTGCCAGCAACCCAAAGGGACTAGCTGGGGAGACCCAGTACTTC.